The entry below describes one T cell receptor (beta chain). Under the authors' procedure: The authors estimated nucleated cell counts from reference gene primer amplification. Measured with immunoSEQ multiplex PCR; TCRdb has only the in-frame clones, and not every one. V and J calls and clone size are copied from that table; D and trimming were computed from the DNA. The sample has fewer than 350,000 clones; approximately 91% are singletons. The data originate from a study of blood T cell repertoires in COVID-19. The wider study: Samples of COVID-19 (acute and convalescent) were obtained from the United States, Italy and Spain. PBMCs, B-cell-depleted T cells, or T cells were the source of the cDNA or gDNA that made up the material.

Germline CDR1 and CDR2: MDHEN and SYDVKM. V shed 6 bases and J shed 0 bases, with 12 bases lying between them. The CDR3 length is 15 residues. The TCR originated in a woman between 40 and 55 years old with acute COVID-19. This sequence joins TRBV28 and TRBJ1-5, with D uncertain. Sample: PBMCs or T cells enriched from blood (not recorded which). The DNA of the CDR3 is TGTGCCAGCAGCCGGGAGGGTTATAGCAATCAGCCCCAGCATTTT. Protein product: CASSREGYSNQPQHF.